The T cell receptor beta chain described here comes from a study of blood T cell repertoires in COVID-19. The length of the CDR3 is 11 residues. The V gene lost 0 bases and the J gene lost 10 bases, with 4 bases spanning the gap. Germline-derived CDR1 and CDR2 are SGDLS and YYNGEE. Data came from immunoSEQ multiplex PCR; TCRdb stores just in-frame clones and leaves some out. Of approximately 93,000 clones in the sample, 88% were seen once. This TCR came from a man aged 45-65 years with COVID-19, enrolled during active disease. Sequences were obtained from peripheral blood. This chain connects TRBV9 to TRBJ2-2; no clear D gene. The CDR3 DNA is TGTGCCAGCAGCGTAGGGGCGGAGCTGTTTTTT. This sequence encodes CASSVGAELFF. The variable domain in full, with the rest retrieved from reference TRBV9 and TRBJ2-2, is DSGVTQTPKHLITATGQRVTLRCSPRSGDLSVYWYQQSLDQGLQFLIQYYNGEERAKGNILERFSAQQFPDLHSELNLSSLELGDSALYFCASSVGAELFFGEGSRLTVL.